Sequencing of this T cell receptor (beta chain) was carried out in a study of STAT5B mutations in CD4+ large granular lymphocyte leukemia. General study results and limits: Compared with healthy controls (2/35), patient top clones favored TRBV06 (8/27). Main leukemic clonotypes were patient-specific, but roughly 25% appeared at low frequency elsewhere.

The survey-level immunoSEQ assay was used. Original data processing: Lowest detectable productive clonotype frequency was 2.59 x 10-5. TCRdb's table, derived via immunoSEQ multiplex PCR, lists solely in-frame clones and lacks some. That table gives V, J and clone size, and the DNA gave D and trimming. In the table there are 30,000 to 40,000 clones, approximately 69% of which are singletons. The CDR3 is 19 amino acids. CDR1 and CDR2 (germline): SGHRS, YFSETQ. The V end was cut by 2 bases, the J end by 0 bases, with 21 bases between. With regard to this clone: Its target is not known.

Sequencing input: CD4+ T cells from blood buffy coats. V gene TRBV5-1 combines with J gene TRBJ2-4; no clear D gene. This TCR was sampled from a human donor in good health. CDR3 in DNA: TGCGCCAGCAGCTTAAACCCCCTTCGGACGCCACTAGCCAAAAACATTCAGTACTTC. Translating gives CASSLNPLRTPLAKNIQYF.